This TCR beta chain was identified in a study of identical twins. Notes on the study in general: Weaker excess sharing between twins was seen in beta out-of-frame sequences. Out-of-frame alpha sequences common to twins were enriched for low generation probability. Insertion counts were lower in abundant cord blood beta clonotypes, a trend that memory repertoires did not show.

CDR3 size: 11 residues. Germline assignment: CDR1 SQVTM and CDR2 ANQGSEA. The V end was cut by 8 bases, the J end by 4 bases, with 9 bases between. Of note for this clonotype: Its specificity is not known.

With template switching, a universal primer site was added, and the cDNA carried unique molecular identifiers. TCRdb independently ran MiXCR on the 5' RACE reads; one entry per CDR3 protein. The repertoire consists of approximately 550,000 distinct CDR3 sequences, with about 20% occurring once and the leading ten covering about 0.5%. In addition, the sample was reused for a study of yellow fever vaccine responses in identical twins.

Sequencing was carried out using CD4+ T cells sorted from blood. The sequence was obtained from a woman younger than 30 in good health. This chain connects TRBV29-1 to TRBJ2-1, with D possibly TRBD2 on 6 matching bases. The CDR3 coding sequence is TGCAGCTTCGGGGGATACAATGAGCAGTTCTTC. Its translation is CSFGGYNEQFF.